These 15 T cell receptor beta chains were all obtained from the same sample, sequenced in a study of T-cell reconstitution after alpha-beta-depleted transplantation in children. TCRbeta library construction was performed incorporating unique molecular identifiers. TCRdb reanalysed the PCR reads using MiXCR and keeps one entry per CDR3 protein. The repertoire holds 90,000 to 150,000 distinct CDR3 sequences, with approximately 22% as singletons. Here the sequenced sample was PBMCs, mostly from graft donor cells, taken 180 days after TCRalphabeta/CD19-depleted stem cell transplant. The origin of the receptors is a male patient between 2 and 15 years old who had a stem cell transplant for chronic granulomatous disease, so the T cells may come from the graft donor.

CDR3 loop: CSARGGEQGDPTNEKLFF. DNA for the CDR3: TGCAGTGCTAGAGGGGGGGAACAGGGGGACCCAACTAATGAAAAACTGTTTTTT. The chain links TRBV20-1 to TRBJ1-4; 8 nucleotides line up with TRBD1. Germline V lookup: CDR1 DFQATT, CDR2 SNEGSKA (reference sequence). The CDR3 extends over 18 amino acids. The trim removed 1 base at V and 0 bases at J, leaving 10 bases unmatched.

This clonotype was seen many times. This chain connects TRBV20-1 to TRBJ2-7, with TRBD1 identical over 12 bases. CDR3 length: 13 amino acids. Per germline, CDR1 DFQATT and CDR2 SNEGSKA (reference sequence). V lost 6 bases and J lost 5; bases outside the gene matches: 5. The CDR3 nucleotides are TGCAGTGCCGGGACAGGGGGCCCAAACGAGCAGTACTTC. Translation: CSAGTGGPNEQYF.

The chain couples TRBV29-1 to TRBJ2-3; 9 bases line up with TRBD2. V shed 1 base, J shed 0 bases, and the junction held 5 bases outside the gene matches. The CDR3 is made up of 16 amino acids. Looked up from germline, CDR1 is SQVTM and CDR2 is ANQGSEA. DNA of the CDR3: TGCAGCGTTGAAGGTGTTACTAGCGGGAGCACAGATACGCAGTATTTT. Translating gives CSVEGVTSGSTDTQYF.

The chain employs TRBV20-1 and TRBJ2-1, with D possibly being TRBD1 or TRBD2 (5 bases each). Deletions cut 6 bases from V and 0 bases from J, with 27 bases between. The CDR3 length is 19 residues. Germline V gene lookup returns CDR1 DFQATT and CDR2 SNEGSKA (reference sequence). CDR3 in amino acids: CSAPGEGQGFLSSYNEQFF. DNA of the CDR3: TGCAGTGCCCCCGGAGAGGGCCAGGGCTTTCTGAGCTCCTACAATGAGCAGTTCTTC.

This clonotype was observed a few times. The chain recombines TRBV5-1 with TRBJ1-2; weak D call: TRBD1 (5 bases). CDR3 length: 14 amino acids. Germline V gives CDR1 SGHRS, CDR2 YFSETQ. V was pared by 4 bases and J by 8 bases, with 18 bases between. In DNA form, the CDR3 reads TGCGCCAGCAGCCCCCTGGTGGCAGGGCAGGGCTACACCTTC. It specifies CASSPLVAGQGYTF. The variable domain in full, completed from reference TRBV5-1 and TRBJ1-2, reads KAGVTQTPRYLIKTRGQQVTLSCSPISGHRSVSWYQQTPGQGLQFLFEYFSETQRNKGNFPGRFSGRQFSNSRSEMNVSTLELGDSALYLCASSPLVAGQGYTFGSGTRLTVV.

CDR3 nucleotide sequence: TGTGCCAGCAGCCAATCCGGGACTTTTGAGCAGTTCTTC. This gives the protein CASSQSGTFEQFF. The chain is built from TRBV3-1 and TRBJ2-1; weak D call: TRBD2 (6 bases). The CDR3 spans 13 residues. Trimming took 2 bases from V and 9 from J, leaving 11 bases between them. Germline V gene lookup returns CDR1 LGHDT and CDR2 YNNKEL (reference sequence).

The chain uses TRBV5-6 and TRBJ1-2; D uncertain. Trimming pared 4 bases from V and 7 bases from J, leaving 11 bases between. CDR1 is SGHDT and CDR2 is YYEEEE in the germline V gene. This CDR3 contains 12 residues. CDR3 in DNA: TGTGCCAGCAGCAATGACGCGGGTGGCTACACCTTC. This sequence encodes CASSNDAGGYTF.

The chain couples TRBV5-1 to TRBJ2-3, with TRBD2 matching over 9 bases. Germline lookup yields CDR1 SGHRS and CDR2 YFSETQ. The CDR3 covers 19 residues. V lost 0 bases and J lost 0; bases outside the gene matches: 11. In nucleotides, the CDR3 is TGCGCCAGCAGCTTGGTAGCTAGCGGGATACGAACTAGCACAGATACGCAGTATTTT. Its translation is CASSLVASGIRTSTDTQYF.

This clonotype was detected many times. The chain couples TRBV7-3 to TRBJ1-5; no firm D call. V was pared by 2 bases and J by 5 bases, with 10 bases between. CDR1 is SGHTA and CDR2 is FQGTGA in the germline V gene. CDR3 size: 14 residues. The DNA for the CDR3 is TGTGCCAGCAGCTTAGGCCGCCGGGATCAGCCCCAGCATTTT. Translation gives CASSLGRRDQPQHF. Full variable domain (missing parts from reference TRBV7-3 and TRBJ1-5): GAGVSQTPSNKVTEKGKYVELRCDPISGHTALYWYRQSLGQGPEFLIYFQGTGAADDSGLPNDRFFAVRPEGSVSTLKIQRTERGDSAVYLCASSLGRRDQPQHFGDGTRLSIL.

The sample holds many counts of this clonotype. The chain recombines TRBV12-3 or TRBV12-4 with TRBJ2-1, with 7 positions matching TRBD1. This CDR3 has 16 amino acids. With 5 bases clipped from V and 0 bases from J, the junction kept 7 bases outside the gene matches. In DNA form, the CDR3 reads TGTGCCAGCAGTACACAGGGGTCTCCCTCCTACAATGAGCAGTTCTTC. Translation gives CASSTQGSPSYNEQFF.

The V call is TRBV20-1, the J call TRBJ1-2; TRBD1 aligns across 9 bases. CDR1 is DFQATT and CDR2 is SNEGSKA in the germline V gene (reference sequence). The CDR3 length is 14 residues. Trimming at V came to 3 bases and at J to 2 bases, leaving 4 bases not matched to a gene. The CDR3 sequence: CSASITGGNYGYTF. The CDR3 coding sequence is TGCAGTGCTAGCATCACAGGGGGCAACTATGGCTACACCTTC.

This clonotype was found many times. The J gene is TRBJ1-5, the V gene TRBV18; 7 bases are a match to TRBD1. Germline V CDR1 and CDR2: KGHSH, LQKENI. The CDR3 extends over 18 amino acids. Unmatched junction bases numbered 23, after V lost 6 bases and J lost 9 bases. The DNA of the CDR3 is TGTGCCAGCTCTCCCGGACAGGTGTCCAATCAGCGTCTTCTGCCCCAGCATTTT. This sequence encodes CASSPGQVSNQRLLPQHF.

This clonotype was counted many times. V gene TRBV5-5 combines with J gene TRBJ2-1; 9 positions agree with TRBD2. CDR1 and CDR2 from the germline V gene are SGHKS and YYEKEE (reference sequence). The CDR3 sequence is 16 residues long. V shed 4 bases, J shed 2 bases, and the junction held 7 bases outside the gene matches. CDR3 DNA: TGTGCCAGCAGCGAGACTAGCGGACTCCCCTACAATGAGCAGTTCTTC. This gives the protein CASSETSGLPYNEQFF.

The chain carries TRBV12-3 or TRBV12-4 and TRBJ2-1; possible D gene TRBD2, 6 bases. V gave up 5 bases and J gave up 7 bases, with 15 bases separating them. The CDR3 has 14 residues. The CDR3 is CASSRTSLLNEQFF. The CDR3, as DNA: TGTGCCAGCAGTCGTACTAGCCTTCTAAATGAGCAGTTCTTC.

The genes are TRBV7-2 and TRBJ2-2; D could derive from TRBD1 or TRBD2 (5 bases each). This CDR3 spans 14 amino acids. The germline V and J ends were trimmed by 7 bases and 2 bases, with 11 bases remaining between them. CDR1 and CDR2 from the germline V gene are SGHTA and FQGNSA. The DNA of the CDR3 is TGTGCCAGCATACCGAGGGGAAACACCGGGGAGCTGTTTTTT. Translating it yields CASIPRGNTGELFF.